The rows below give T cell receptor beta chains drawn from one sample of a study of T cells in Graves' hyperthyroidism and ophthalmopathy. TCRdb re-analysed the multiplex PCR reads in MiXCR, keeping a single row per CDR3 protein. Of approximately 710,000 distinct CDR3 sequences detected, roughly 17% appear once; the ten largest clones hold roughly 15%. The sample consisted of blood. The source is a man aged 50-59 years with Graves' hyperthyroidism. Both conserved end residues are part of each CDR3. D genes are given only for firm matches. Clone size, where shown, is once, few, many, or a class for clones that have expanded.

J gene	V gene	D gene	clone size	CDR3 protein	CDR3 DNA
TRBJ2-1	TRBV9	.	.	CASSVGRTAYNEQFF	TGTGCCAGCAGCGTAGGGAGAACGGCCTACAATGAGCAGTTCTTC
TRBJ2-1	TRBV20-1	TRBD2	.	CSARTSGSTEQFF	TGCAGTGCTCGGACTAGCGGGAGCACTGAGCAGTTCTTC
TRBJ2-5	TRBV30	TRBD1	.	CAWVGGTGERSQYF	TGTGCCTGGGTCGGAGGGACAGGTGAGAGGTCCCAGTACTTC
TRBJ1-6	TRBV4-1	.	.	CASSPITGNAYNSPLHF	TGCGCCAGCAGCCCAATTACAGGGAACGCCTATAATTCACCCCTCCACTTT
TRBJ2-7	TRBV20-1	.	many	CSARKRDIITSYEQYF	TGCAGTGCTAGAAAACGGGACATAATAACCTCCTACGAGCAGTACTTC
TRBJ2-7	TRBV2	.	many	CASSYGGGDSYEQYF	TGTGCCAGCAGCTACGGGGGCGGAGACTCCTACGAGCAGTACTTC
TRBJ1-5	TRBV5-1	.	.	CASSLDVGGQPQHF	TGCGCCAGCAGCTTGGATGTAGGAGGGCAGCCCCAGCATTTT
TRBJ1-2	TRBV7-8	.	.	CASSLAQGANYGYTF	TGTGCCAGCAGCTTAGCACAGGGCGCGAACTATGGCTACACCTTC
TRBJ2-2	TRBV28	.	few	CASSLIIPGTTGELFF	TGTGCCAGCAGTTTGATTATACCGGGTACTACCGGGGAGCTGTTTTTT
TRBJ2-1	TRBV7-9	.	.	CASSSWGWGPSAGHYNEQFF	TGTGCCAGCAGCTCGTGGGGGTGGGGGCCCTCGGCGGGACACTACAATGAGCAGTTCTTC
TRBJ1-5	TRBV2	TRBD1	many	CASGRQGNDQPQHF	TGTGCCAGCGGCCGACAGGGAAACGATCAGCCCCAGCATTTT
TRBJ2-2	TRBV7-2	TRBD1	many	CASSSTGTGELFF	TGTGCCAGCAGCTCGACAGGGACCGGGGAGCTGTTTTTT
TRBJ2-3	TRBV18	.	.	CASPPGAGSTDTQYF	TGTGCCAGCCCCCCGGGGGCAGGGAGCACAGATACGCAGTATTTT
TRBJ1-6	TRBV6-2/TRBV6-3	TRBD1	many	CASSPGQGATPLHF	TGTGCCAGCAGCCCTGGACAGGGAGCGACACCCCTCCACTTT
TRBJ1-4	TRBV12-3/TRBV12-4	.	many	CASSASGEGYEKLFF	TGTGCCAGCAGTGCTTCAGGGGAAGGTTATGAAAAACTGTTTTTT
TRBJ1-2	TRBV2	.	many	CASREREQDGYTF	TGTGCCAGCAGAGAGAGGGAACAGGATGGCTACACCTTC
TRBJ2-1	TRBV6-5	.	.	CASSYSSVEQFF	TGTGCCAGCAGTTACTCGAGCGTTGAGCAGTTCTTC
TRBJ1-6	TRBV27	TRBD1	.	CASSLRQGDSPLHF	TGTGCCAGCAGTTTGAGACAGGGGGACTCACCCCTCCACTTT
TRBJ2-1	TRBV5-1	TRBD1	.	CASSLLGGEEQFF	TGCGCCAGCAGCTTGCTAGGGGGCGAAGAGCAGTTCTTC
TRBJ1-6	TRBV12-3/TRBV12-4	TRBD1	many	CASRRDSSPLHF	TGTGCCAGCAGGCGGGACAGTTCACCCCTCCACTTT
TRBJ2-3	TRBV19	TRBD1	many	CASSRTGGPDTQYF	TGTGCCAGTAGTCGGACAGGGGGTCCAGATACGCAGTATTTT
TRBJ1-1	TRBV19	.	.	CASSSRTEVGTEAFF	TGTGCCAGTAGTTCTCGGACGGAGGTAGGCACTGAAGCTTTCTTT
TRBJ2-2	TRBV19	.	many	CASTLPDGVSRELFF	TGTGCCAGTACCCTACCCGACGGGGTAAGCCGGGAGCTGTTTTTT
TRBJ1-2	TRBV25-1	TRBD1	few	CASSGGTGIDGYTF	TGTGCCAGCAGTGGAGGGACAGGGATCGATGGCTACACCTTC
TRBJ2-3	TRBV6-2/TRBV6-3	.	few	CASSTYGRGTDTQYF	TGTGCCAGCAGCACCTACGGCAGGGGCACAGATACGCAGTATTTT
TRBJ2-1	TRBV7-2	.	many	CASSFGNRGGQFF	TGTGCCAGCAGCTTTGGGAACAGGGGAGGGCAGTTCTTC
TRBJ2-1	TRBV20-1	TRBD2	many	CSARRSGIWNNEQFF	TGCAGTGCTAGAAGGAGCGGGATTTGGAACAATGAGCAGTTCTTC
TRBJ2-2	TRBV2	.	many	CASASTPNTGELFF	TGTGCCAGTGCGTCCACCCCGAACACCGGGGAGCTGTTTTTT
TRBJ2-6	TRBV15	.	.	CATSSTGANVLTF	TGTGCCACCAGCAGCACTGGGGCCAACGTCCTGACTTTC
TRBJ2-7	TRBV28	.	few	CASSLPGYYEQYF	TGTGCCAGCAGTTTGCCGGGGTACTACGAGCAGTACTTC
TRBJ2-6	TRBV20-1	.	many	CSASLASFNSGANVLTF	TGCAGTGCTAGTCTAGCTTCGTTCAACTCTGGGGCCAACGTCCTGACTTTC
TRBJ2-6	TRBV20-1	.	few	CSAGLTSGANVLTF	TGCAGTGCGGGGCTCACCTCTGGGGCCAACGTCCTGACTTTC
TRBJ2-1	TRBV7-7	.	few	CASSLSDASAGPYNEQFF	TGTGCTAGCAGCTTAAGTGATGCCTCGGCGGGGCCCTACAATGAGCAGTTCTTC
TRBJ2-2	TRBV19	TRBD2	few	CASNQAGGTGELFF	TGTGCCAGTAATCAAGCGGGAGGCACCGGGGAGCTGTTTTTT
TRBJ2-1	TRBV12-3/TRBV12-4	.	many	CASSVGGHEQFF	TGTGCCAGCAGTGTGGGAGGCCATGAGCAGTTCTTC
TRBJ1-2	TRBV28	TRBD1	many	CASSLQTGTGTKGYTF	TGTGCCAGCAGTTTACAAACCGGGACAGGGACTAAGGGCTACACCTTC
TRBJ2-5	TRBV28	TRBD2	.	CASRLAGGPSETQYF	TGTGCCAGCCGACTAGCGGGAGGGCCCTCGGAGACCCAGTACTTC
TRBJ1-5	TRBV19	.	many	CASSPGLRQPQHF	TGTGCCAGTAGTCCTGGGTTGAGGCAGCCCCAGCATTTT
TRBJ2-3	TRBV27	.	.	CASSLGAGQGDTQYF	TGTGCCAGCAGTTTAGGGGCAGGGCAGGGAGATACGCAGTATTTT
TRBJ1-6	TRBV28	TRBD1	.	CASSPPTGTGAANSPLHF	TGTGCCAGCAGTCCACCCACCGGGACAGGGGCTGCTAATTCACCCCTCCACTTT
TRBJ2-1	TRBV12-3/TRBV12-4	.	few	CASIPTSNRDIEQFF	TGTGCCAGCATCCCGACTAGTAATCGGGACATTGAGCAGTTCTTC
TRBJ2-1	TRBV5-6	TRBD1	few	CASSLDPGQSYNEQFF	TGTGCCAGCAGCCTAGATCCGGGACAGTCCTACAATGAGCAGTTCTTC
TRBJ2-1	TRBV3-1	.	.	CASSHPPPPEQFF	TGTGCCAGCAGCCATCCTCCCCCCCCTGAGCAGTTCTTC
TRBJ2-1	TRBV30	.	.	CAWSDGYYNEQFF	TGTGCCTGGAGTGACGGTTACTACAATGAGCAGTTCTTC
TRBJ2-5	TRBV9	.	.	CASSVRSDQETQYF	TGTGCCAGCAGCGTCAGGTCAGACCAAGAGACCCAGTACTTC
TRBJ2-1	TRBV2	.	many	CASKLERMGNEQFF	TGTGCCAGCAAACTAGAACGAATGGGCAATGAGCAGTTCTTC
TRBJ1-6	TRBV3-1	.	.	CASSLGGGSNSPLHF	TGTGCCAGCAGCCTGGGAGGGGGTAGCAATTCACCCCTCCACTTT
TRBJ2-7	TRBV10-2	.	many	CASSSSHLHSVSEQYF	TGCGCCAGCAGTAGCTCGCACCTACACTCGGTTAGCGAGCAGTACTTC
TRBJ2-1	TRBV6-2/TRBV6-3	TRBD1	.	CASSQWTGLRVGNEQFF	TGTGCCAGCAGTCAATGGACAGGGCTAAGGGTAGGAAATGAGCAGTTCTTC
TRBJ1-2	TRBV28	TRBD1	many	CASSLGPGGGYTF	TGTGCCAGCAGTTTAGGGCCAGGGGGTGGCTACACCTTC